This TCR beta chain appears in the sequencing data of a study of cytomegalovirus exposure and HLA in healthy donors. Study-wide points: Later analysis showed TCR association rates varying by HLA locus, highest for DRB1 and lowest for HLA-C. The authors judged a highly shared variant cluster likely a sequencing artifact. Specific recognition of CMV antigens was confirmed in vitro for three chains (all CMV-associated). The analysis excluded some indistinguishable V segments, including TRBV6-2 and TRBV6-3.

In the case of this clone: Antigen specificity is unknown.

A multiplex PCR was run with 60 Vbeta primers and 13 Jbeta primers. The method was immunoSEQ multiplex PCR; TCRdb's version includes in-frame clones alone and lacks a portion of them. The table includes 150,000 to 200,000 clones, almost 75% detected once. The germline V gene has CDR1 LNHDA and CDR2 SQIVND (reference sequence). J gave up 0 bases and V 4 bases, and 3 bases lay outside the gene matches. The CDR3 spans 15 residues. The V call is TRBV19, the J call TRBJ1-3; 7 bases are a match to TRBD1. The receptor's source is a woman aged 18-29 years in good health and CMV-seropositive. Sequencing was done on a sample of PBMCs. This CDR3 is CASSSGQDSGNTIYF. CDR3 nucleotides: TGTGCCAGTAGTAGCGGACAGGACTCTGGAAACACCATATATTTT. The complete variable domain, with remaining parts taken from reference TRBV19 and TRBJ1-3, reads DGGITQSPKYLFRKEGQNVTLSCEQNLNHDAMYWYRQDPGQGLRLIYYSQIVNDFQKGDIAEGYSVSREKKESFPLTVTSAQKNPTAFYLCASSSGQDSGNTIYFGEGSWLTVV.